The clone carrying this T cell receptor (beta chain) was picked up a small number of times. Its matching antigen is unknown. The germline gene is not matched at one end of the junction; a read error may be the cause. This sample was taken from a study of tumor-infiltrating lymphocytes in primary liver carcinoma. General observations from the study: The study found only about 8-24% of top clones in all five tumor regions. Overlap in tumor-adjacent and tumor-blood pairs fell below that of tumor region pairs.

The germline V gene encodes CDR1 SQVTM and CDR2 ANQGSEA. CDR3 length: 13 amino acids. TCR beta cDNA was made from approximately 500 ng total RNA with a constant-region primer. Sequencing libraries for TCR beta derived from three nested multiplex PCR rounds that used slightly modified ARM-PCR. The study ran its first two PCR rounds for approximately 10 cycles each, using TRBV1-TRBV30 forward primers and a C-beta reverse primer. TCRdb reprocessed the multiplex PCR reads with MiXCR, giving one entry per CDR3 protein. In the table there are some 190,000 distinct CDR3 sequences, around 81% of which are singletons. Joint extraction of RNA and DNA used roughly 19-31 mg of bulk tissue that was unsorted. Every patient in the cohort had a primary liver carcinoma. That carcinoma was treated by surgical resection.

Sequencing was done on a sample of tumor tissue from primary liver carcinoma. The chain is built from TRBV29-1 and TRBJ2-5, with D uncertain. This clonotype was obtained from a man aged 35 to 55 with primary liver carcinoma and hepatitis B virus infection. The CDR3 loop is CSIEASVQETQYF. The CDR3 bases are TGCAGCATTGAAGCCTCTGTACAAGAGACCCAGTACTTC.